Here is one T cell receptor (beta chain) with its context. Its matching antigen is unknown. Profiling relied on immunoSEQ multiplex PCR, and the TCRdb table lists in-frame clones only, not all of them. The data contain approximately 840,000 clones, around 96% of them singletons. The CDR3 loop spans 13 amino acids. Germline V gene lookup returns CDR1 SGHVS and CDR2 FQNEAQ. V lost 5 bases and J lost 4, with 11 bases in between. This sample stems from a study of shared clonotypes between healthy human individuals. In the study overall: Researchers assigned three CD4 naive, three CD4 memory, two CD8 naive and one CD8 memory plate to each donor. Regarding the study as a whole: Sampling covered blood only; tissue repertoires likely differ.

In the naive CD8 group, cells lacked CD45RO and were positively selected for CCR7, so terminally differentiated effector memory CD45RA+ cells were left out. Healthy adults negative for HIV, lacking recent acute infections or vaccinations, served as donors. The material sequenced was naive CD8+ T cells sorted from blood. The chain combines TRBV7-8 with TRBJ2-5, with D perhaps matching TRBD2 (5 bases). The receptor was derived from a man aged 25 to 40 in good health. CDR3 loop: CASSPGIGETQYF. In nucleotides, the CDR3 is TGTGCCAGCAGCCCGGGGATAGGAGAGACCCAGTACTTC.